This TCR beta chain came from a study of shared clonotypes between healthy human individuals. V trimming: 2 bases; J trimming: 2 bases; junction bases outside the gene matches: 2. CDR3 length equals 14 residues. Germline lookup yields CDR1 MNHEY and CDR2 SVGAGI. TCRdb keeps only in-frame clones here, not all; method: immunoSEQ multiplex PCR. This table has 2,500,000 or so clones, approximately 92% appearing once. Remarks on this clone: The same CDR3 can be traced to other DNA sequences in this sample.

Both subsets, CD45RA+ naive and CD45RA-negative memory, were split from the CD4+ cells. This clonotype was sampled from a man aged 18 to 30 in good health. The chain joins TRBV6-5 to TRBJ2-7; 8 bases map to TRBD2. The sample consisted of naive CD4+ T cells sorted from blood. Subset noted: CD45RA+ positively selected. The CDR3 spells CASSYGRGAYEQYF. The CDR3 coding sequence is TGTGCCAGCAGTTACGGGCGGGGGGCCTACGAGCAGTACTTC.